What follows are 13 T cell receptor beta chains derived from one specimen sequenced in a study of blood T cell repertoires in COVID-19. Sequencing used immunoSEQ multiplex PCR; TCRdb keeps in-frame clones, though not all of them. In the table there are about 370,000 clones, 75% to 90% of which are singletons. Sequenced material: PBMCs or T cells enriched from blood (not recorded which). The receptors stem from a man aged 18 to 30 who had recovered from COVID-19.

The chain employs TRBV9 and TRBJ2-7; 10 bases line up with TRBD2. CDR1 is SGDLS and CDR2 is YYNGEE in the germline V gene. The CDR3 is 15 residues long. Trimming at V came to 3 bases and at J to 6 bases, leaving 9 bases not matched to a gene. The CDR3 reads CASSAFLAGDSEQYF. CDR3 nucleotide sequence: TGTGCCAGCAGCGCCTTCCTAGCGGGAGATTCCGAGCAGTACTTC.

The chain couples TRBV28 to TRBJ1-6, with a possible D match to TRBD1 (5 bases). CDR3 length: 17 amino acids. Trimming shortened V by 5 bases and J by 1 base, and 15 bases separated the two germline ends. Germline lookup yields CDR1 MDHEN and CDR2 SYDVKM. CDR3 coding DNA: TGTGCCAGCAGTCTCAGGGTGTATAGGTCCTATAATTCACCCCTCCACTTT. Translation: CASSLRVYRSYNSPLHF.

Note on this clone: The same CDR3 can be traced to other DNA sequences in this sample. The chain is built from TRBV10-3 and TRBJ1-1; D possibly corresponds to TRBD1 (6 bases). Germline lookup yields CDR1 ENHRY and CDR2 SYGVKD. The ends were cut back, 3 bases at V and 8 bases at J, with 7 bases in the middle. The CDR3 is 11 residues long. For the CDR3, the DNA is TGTGCCATCAGTGACGGGACAGAAGCTTTCTTT. It is translated as CAISDGTEAFF.

V gene TRBV5-1 combines with J gene TRBJ2-6, with D unresolved. The CDR3 consists of 15 residues. The V gene lost 4 bases and the J gene lost 0 bases, with 8 bases spanning the gap. Germline-derived CDR1 and CDR2 are SGHRS and YFSETQ. Here the CDR3 reads CASSPPLSGANVLTF. The CDR3, as DNA: TGCGCCAGCAGCCCCCCCCTCTCTGGGGCCAACGTCCTGACTTTC.

The chain carries TRBV5-5 and TRBJ2-7, with D perhaps TRBD1 (5 bases). The V end was cut by 2 bases, the J end by 12 bases, with 18 bases between. CDR1 is SGHKS, CDR2 YYEKEE, per germline (reference sequence). This CDR3 contains 13 residues. CDR3 in amino acids: CASSFRSGAGSYF. The CDR3, as DNA: TGTGCCAGCAGCTTTAGGAGTGGGGCCGGCTCGTACTTC.

This chain uses TRBV15 with TRBJ1-2, with D perhaps TRBD1 (6 bases). The CDR3 loop spans 15 amino acids. Germline V lookup: CDR1 LNHNV, CDR2 YYDKDF (reference sequence). V was clipped by 4 bases and J by 6 bases, with 18 bases between them. DNA for the CDR3: TGTGCCACCAGCACCGCACCCTTACGACAGGATGGCTACACCTTC. Translated, it gives CATSTAPLRQDGYTF.

J is TRBJ2-7 and V is TRBV11-2; D might be TRBD1 (6 bases). The CDR3 totals 14 residues. Trimming removed 3 bases from V and 3 bases from J, with 12 bases in between. The germline V gene encodes CDR1 SGHAT and CDR2 FQNNGV. CDR3 coding DNA: TGTGCCAGCAGCTTCGGGGACACCTTCTACGAGCAGTACTTC. It translates to CASSFGDTFYEQYF.

The chain has TRBV11-3 and TRBJ1-1; the D is unclear. Germline V gene sequence: CDR1 SGHNT, CDR2 YENEEA. The CDR3 spans 13 residues. Between the trimmed V and J ends, which lost 3 bases and 1 base, there was a span of 6 bases. For the CDR3, the DNA is TGTGCCAGCAGCTTTAGCCAGAACACTGAAGCTTTCTTT. Its protein is CASSFSQNTEAFF.

CDR3 in DNA: TGTGCCAGCAGCTCGACAGGAAAGAATCAGCCCCAGCATTTT. Translating gives CASSSTGKNQPQHF. The chain links TRBV6-2 or TRBV6-3 to TRBJ1-5; D possibly corresponds to TRBD1 (6 bases). V lost 6 bases, J lost 4 bases, and 13 bases lay in between. Germline V gives CDR1 MNHEY, CDR2 SVGEGT. The CDR3 length is 14 residues.

This clone is labeled as medium-sized (0.01 to 0.1%). Other DNA sequences in the sample encode the same CDR3. The chain combines TRBV11-1 with TRBJ2-7; D is unresolved. The CDR3 has 12 amino acids. The V end was cut by 5 bases, the J end by 0 bases, with 5 bases between. In germline, CDR1 is SGHAT, CDR2 FQDESV (reference sequence). CDR3: CASSLSSYEQYF. CDR3 coding DNA: TGTGCCAGCAGCCTGAGCTCCTACGAGCAGTACTTC.

The rearrangement uses TRBV5-5 and TRBJ2-3; 10 bases align to TRBD2. After removal of 0 bases from V and 2 bases from J, the junction contained 3 bases not matched to a gene. The CDR3 runs 16 residues. Germline V gives CDR1 SGHKS, CDR2 YYEKEE (reference sequence). The CDR3 region has the DNA TGTGCCAGCAGCTTGGTAGCGGGAGGTTCCACAGATACGCAGTATTTT. This gives the protein CASSLVAGGSTDTQYF.

The V and J genes are TRBV5-1 and TRBJ2-7, with unresolved D. This CDR3 spans 14 amino acids. Germline V CDR1 and CDR2: SGHRS, YFSETQ. With 1 base removed from V and 2 bases from J, the gap between germline ends came to 10 bases. The DNA for the CDR3 is TGCGCCAGCAGCTTGTTTAATCCCCCCTACGAGCAGTACTTC. This translates into CASSLFNPPYEQYF.

The V gene is TRBV5-1, the J gene TRBJ2-6; TRBD1 matches 8 bases. With 1 base clipped from V and 3 bases from J, the junction kept 3 bases outside the gene matches. The germline CDR1 and CDR2 sequences are SGHRS and YFSETQ. This CDR3 comprises 16 residues. In DNA, the CDR3 is TGCGCCAGCAGCTTGCAGGGGGCGGATGGGGCCAACGTCCTGACTTTC. It translates to CASSLQGADGANVLTF.